Sequencing of this T cell receptor beta chain was carried out in a study of identical twins. This CDR3 is built from 13 residues. Trimming shortened V by 2 bases and J by 2 bases, and 7 bases separated the two germline ends. Looked up from germline, CDR1 is SGHTA and CDR2 is FQGNSA. TCRdb reprocessed the 5' RACE reads via MiXCR and lists one record per CDR3 protein. The sample holds over 600,000 distinct CDR3 sequences, about 20% seen once. This sample was shared with a second study, whose subject was T cells expressing NK-cell markers. Per that paper: Dominance of the CD3+CD56-NKG2C+ fraction by these clonotypes also held in several donors. Expanded NKG2C+ T cell clones had unclear HCMV specificity.

This TCR was sampled from a woman between 18 and 29 years old in good health. The chain is built from TRBV7-2 and TRBJ2-7; D unclear. The sequenced sample consisted of PBMCs. CDR3 residues: CASSLLSPYEQYF. DNA of the CDR3: TGTGCCAGCAGCTTATTGTCCCCCTACGAGCAGTACTTC.